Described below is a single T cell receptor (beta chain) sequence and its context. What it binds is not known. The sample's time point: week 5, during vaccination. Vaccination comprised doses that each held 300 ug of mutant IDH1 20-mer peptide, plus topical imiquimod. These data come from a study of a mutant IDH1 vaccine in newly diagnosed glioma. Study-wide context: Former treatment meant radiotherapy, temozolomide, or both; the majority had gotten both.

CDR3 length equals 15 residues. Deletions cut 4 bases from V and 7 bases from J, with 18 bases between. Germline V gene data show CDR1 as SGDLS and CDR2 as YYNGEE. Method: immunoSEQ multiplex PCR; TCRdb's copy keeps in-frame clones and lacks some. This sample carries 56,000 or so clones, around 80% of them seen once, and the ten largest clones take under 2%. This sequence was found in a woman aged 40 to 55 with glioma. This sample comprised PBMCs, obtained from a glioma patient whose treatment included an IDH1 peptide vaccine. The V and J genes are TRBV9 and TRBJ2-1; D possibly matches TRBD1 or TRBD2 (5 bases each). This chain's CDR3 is CASSILRDARNEQFF. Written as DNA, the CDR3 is TGTGCCAGCAGCATCCTCCGGGACGCCAGGAATGAGCAGTTCTTC.